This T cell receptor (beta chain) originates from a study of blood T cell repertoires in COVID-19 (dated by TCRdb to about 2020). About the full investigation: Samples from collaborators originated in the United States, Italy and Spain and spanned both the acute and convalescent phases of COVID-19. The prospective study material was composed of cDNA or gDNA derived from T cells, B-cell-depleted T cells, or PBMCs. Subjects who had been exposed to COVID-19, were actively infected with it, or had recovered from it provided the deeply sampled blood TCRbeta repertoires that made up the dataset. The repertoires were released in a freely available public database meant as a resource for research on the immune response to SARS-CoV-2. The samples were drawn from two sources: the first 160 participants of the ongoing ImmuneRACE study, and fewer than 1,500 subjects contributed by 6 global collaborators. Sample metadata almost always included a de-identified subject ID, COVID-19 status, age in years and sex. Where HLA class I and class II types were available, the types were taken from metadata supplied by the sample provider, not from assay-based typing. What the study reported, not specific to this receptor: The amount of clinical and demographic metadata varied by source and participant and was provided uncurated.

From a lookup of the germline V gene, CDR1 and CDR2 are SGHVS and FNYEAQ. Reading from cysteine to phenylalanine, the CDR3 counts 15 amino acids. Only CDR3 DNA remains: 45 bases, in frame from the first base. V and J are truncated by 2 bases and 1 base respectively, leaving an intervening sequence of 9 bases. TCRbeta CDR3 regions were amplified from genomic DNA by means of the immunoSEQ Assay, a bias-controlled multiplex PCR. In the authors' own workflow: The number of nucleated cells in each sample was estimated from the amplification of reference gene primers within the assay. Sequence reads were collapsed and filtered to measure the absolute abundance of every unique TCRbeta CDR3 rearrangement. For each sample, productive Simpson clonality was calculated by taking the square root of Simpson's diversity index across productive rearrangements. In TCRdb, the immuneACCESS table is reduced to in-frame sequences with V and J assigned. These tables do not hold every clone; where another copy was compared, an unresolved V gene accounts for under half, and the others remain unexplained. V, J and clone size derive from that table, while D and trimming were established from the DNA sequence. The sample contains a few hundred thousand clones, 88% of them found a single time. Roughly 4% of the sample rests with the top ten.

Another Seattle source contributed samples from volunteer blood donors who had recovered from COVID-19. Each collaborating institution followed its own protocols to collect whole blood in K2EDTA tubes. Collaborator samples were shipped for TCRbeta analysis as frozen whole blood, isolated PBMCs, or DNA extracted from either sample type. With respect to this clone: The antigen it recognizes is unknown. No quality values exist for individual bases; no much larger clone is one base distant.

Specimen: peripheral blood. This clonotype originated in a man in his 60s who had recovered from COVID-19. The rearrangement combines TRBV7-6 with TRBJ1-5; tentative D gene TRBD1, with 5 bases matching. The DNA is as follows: TGTGCCAGCAGCTTATATGGGGGGAGCAATCAGCCCCAGCATTTT. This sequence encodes CASSLYGGSNQPQHF.